Each of the 21 T cell receptor beta chains below was sequenced from the same sample in a study of OX40 agonist ivuxolimab in advanced cancers. Assay: immunoSEQ multiplex PCR; the TCRdb copy retains only in-frame clones and omits some. The sample shows 68,000 or so clones, 83% of them seen only once. The sample was CD4+ or CD8+ T cells sorted from blood, taken in a trial of the OX40 agonist ivuxolimab. These receptors originate from an adult with an advanced solid tumor such as melanoma, head and neck, liver or kidney cancer.

This chain's CDR3 is CASSLRPTGVGETQYF. In DNA form, the CDR3 reads TGTGCCAGCAGCTTGCGTCCAACAGGGGTTGGTGAGACCCAGTACTTC. V is TRBV5-4 and J is TRBJ2-5, with 7 nucleotides matching TRBD1. This CDR3 has 16 residues. Germline V CDR1 and CDR2: SGHNT, YYREEE (reference sequence). Trimming at V came to 1 base and at J to 5 bases, leaving 11 bases not matched to a gene.

This chain uses TRBV6-5 with TRBJ2-3, with D unresolved. This CDR3 is 14 amino acids long. CDR1 and CDR2 from the germline V gene are MNHEY and SVGAGI. The V gene lost 6 bases and the J gene lost 6 bases, with 16 bases spanning the gap. Written as DNA, the CDR3 is TGTGCCAGCAGAGGGTACTCTACCCTCGATACGCAGTATTTT. Its translation is CASRGYSTLDTQYF.

CDR3 sequence reads: CASSGTGELFF. CDR3 nucleotides: TGTGCCAGCAGCGGGACCGGGGAGCTGTTTTTT. V gene TRBV5-5 combines with J gene TRBJ2-2; D ambiguous. Germline CDR1 reads SGHKS; CDR2 reads YYEKEE (reference sequence). V shed 4 bases and J shed 5 bases, with 3 bases lying between them. This CDR3 contains 11 residues.

The chain links TRBV11-2 to TRBJ2-7, with 8 nucleotides matching TRBD1. This CDR3 region has 16 residues. The trim removed 5 bases at V and 3 bases at J, leaving 12 bases unmatched. Germline lookup yields CDR1 SGHAT and CDR2 FQNNGV. In DNA form, the CDR3 reads TGTGCCAGCAGCGATCGTCGGACAGGGAAGAGCTACGAGCAGTACTTC. This gives the protein CASSDRRTGKSYEQYF.

The rearrangement joins TRBV5-1 to TRBJ1-2; no definite D call. The V gene lost 0 bases and the J gene lost 7 bases, with 13 bases spanning the gap. Per germline, CDR1 SGHRS and CDR2 YFSETQ. The CDR3 totals 14 residues. CDR3 residues: CASSLDGMEGGYTF. CDR3 DNA: TGCGCCAGCAGCTTGGACGGAATGGAGGGTGGCTACACCTTC.

The chain has TRBV29-1 and TRBJ2-5; TRBD2 agrees at 9 bases. This CDR3 has 15 residues. Unmatched junction bases numbered 7, after V lost 0 bases and J lost 5 bases. Germline V gives CDR1 SQVTM, CDR2 ANQGSEA. CDR3 sequence reads: CSVEERGGFRETQYF. The CDR3 DNA is TGCAGCGTTGAAGAGCGGGGGGGCTTTAGGGAGACCCAGTACTTC. Looking up the rest from reference TRBV29-1 and TRBJ2-5 gives the full variable domain: SAVISQKPSRDICQRGTSLTIQCQVDSQVTMMFWYRQQPGQSLTLIATANQGSEATYESGFVIDKFPISRPNLTFSTLTVSNMSPEDSSIYLCSVEERGGFRETQYFGPGTRLLVL.

V gene TRBV7-2 combines with J gene TRBJ2-3; D possibly corresponds to TRBD2 (7 bases). This CDR3 is built from 16 residues. Germline CDR1 is SGHTA and CDR2 is FQGNSA. Trimming took off 0 bases at V and 5 bases at J, with 15 bases between the two ends. CDR3 in amino acids: CASSLALGGGGDTQYF. CDR3 nucleotide sequence: TGTGCCAGCAGCTTAGCGCTGGGGGGGGGCGGAGATACGCAGTATTTT.

The chain recombines TRBV4-1 with TRBJ1-4; a possible D gene is TRBD1 (6 bases). Germline V gives CDR1 MGHRA, CDR2 YSYEKL. There are 14 residues in the CDR3. Trimming removed 3 bases from V and 7 bases from J, with 12 bases in between. This CDR3 is CASSHRQGSEKLFF. CDR3 sequence (DNA): TGCGCCAGCAGCCATCGGCAGGGGAGTGAAAAACTGTTTTTT.

The J gene is TRBJ2-3, the V gene TRBV5-4; D might be TRBD1 (5 bases). The germline V gene encodes CDR1 SGHNT and CDR2 YYREEE (reference sequence). The V end was cut by 1 base, the J end by 3 bases, with 6 bases between. The CDR3 length is 13 residues. The CDR3 loop is CASSLRQTDTQYF. CDR3 DNA: TGTGCCAGCAGCTTGAGACAGACAGATACGCAGTATTTT.

The J gene is TRBJ2-5, the V gene TRBV5-1; 13 bases agree with TRBD2. CDR3 length: 16 amino acids. Per the germline V gene, CDR1 is SGHRS and CDR2 is YFSETQ. Germline trimming cut 2 bases from V and 5 bases from J; bases unmatched to any gene: 6. As DNA, the CDR3 is TGCGCCAGCAGCTTAGGGACTAGCGGGGTTGGGGAGACCCAGTACTTC. It yields the protein CASSLGTSGVGETQYF.

The genes are TRBV30 and TRBJ1-3; D possibly corresponds to TRBD1 (5 bases). Germline CDR1 and CDR2: GTSNPN and SVGIG (reference sequence). Trimming removed 1 base at V and 4 bases at J, with 11 bases between. The CDR3 spans 14 residues. The CDR3: CAWSGGQEGNTIYF. The CDR3 nucleotides are TGTGCCTGGAGTGGGGGCCAAGAAGGAAACACCATATATTTT. The entire variable domain, with the rest obtained from reference TRBV30 and TRBJ1-3, is as follows: SQTIHQWPATLVQPVGSPLSLECTVEGTSNPNLYWYRQAAGRGLQLLFYSVGIGQISSEVPQNLSASRPQDRQFILSSKKLLLSDSGFYLCAWSGGQEGNTIYFGEGSWLTVV.

CDR3 sequence: CASSLGKTSGGRVPGELFF. CDR3 nucleotides: TGCGCCAGCAGCTTGGGGAAGACTAGCGGGGGCCGAGTCCCCGGGGAGCTGTTTTTT. The chain carries TRBV5-1 and TRBJ2-2; 12 bases align to TRBD2. With 0 bases clipped from V and 6 bases from J, the junction kept 12 bases outside the gene matches. The length of the CDR3 is 19 residues. Germline CDR1 and CDR2: SGHRS and YFSETQ. The full variable domain, in which reference TRBV5-1 and TRBJ2-2 provide the parts outside the CDR3, is KAGVTQTPRYLIKTRGQQVTLSCSPISGHRSVSWYQQTPGQGLQFLFEYFSETQRNKGNFPGRFSGRQFSNSRSEMNVSTLELGDSALYLCASSLGKTSGGRVPGELFFGEGSRLTVL.

The J gene is TRBJ1-4, the V gene TRBV19; the D gene is possibly TRBD1 (5 bases). This CDR3 has 14 residues. With 3 bases removed from V and 7 bases from J, the gap between germline ends came to 12 bases. From germline, CDR1 is LNHDA and CDR2 SQIVND (reference sequence). The CDR3 nucleotides read TGTGCCAGTAGTATCCGGGGGAGGGGTGAAAAACTGTTTTTT. Amino acids: CASSIRGRGEKLFF.

The chain is built from TRBV10-2 and TRBJ2-1; a weak D match, TRBD2 (5 bases). Deletions cut 3 bases from V and 4 bases from J, with 16 bases between. The CDR3 totals 16 residues. Germline CDR1 is WSHSY and CDR2 is SAAADI. The CDR3 loop is CASSDLRGRGYNEQFF. For the CDR3, the DNA is TGCGCCAGCAGTGACCTACGTGGGAGAGGATACAATGAGCAGTTCTTC.

This clone occurred a few times. The chain joins TRBV5-1 to TRBJ2-7; D possibly corresponds to TRBD2 (6 bases). Trimming took 3 bases from V and 7 from J, leaving 11 bases between them. Germline V lookup: CDR1 SGHRS, CDR2 YFSETQ. CDR3 length equals 12 residues. The CDR3 here is CASSSGGREQYF. The DNA for the CDR3 is TGCGCCAGCAGCTCCGGGGGTCGTGAGCAGTACTTC.

The chain combines TRBV28 with TRBJ1-2, with TRBD1 matching 11 bases. Germline lookup yields CDR1 MDHEN and CDR2 SYDVKM. This CDR3 comprises 15 residues. Trimming removed 2 bases from V and 8 bases from J; junction bases left unmatched: 7. Here the CDR3 DNA reads TGTGCCAGCAGTTTACCCCCGGGACAGGGGGGGGGCTACACCTTC. Its protein product is CASSLPPGQGGGYTF.

CDR3 nucleotides: TGTGCCACCCGGGAACTAAACACAGATACGCAGTATTTT. It encodes CATRELNTDTQYF. This chain uses TRBV7-9 with TRBJ2-3; maybe TRBD2 (5 bases). The CDR3 has 13 amino acids. In germline, CDR1 is SEHNR, CDR2 FQNEAQ (reference sequence). With 10 bases removed from V and 2 bases from J, the gap between germline ends came to 13 bases. The complete variable domain, with remaining parts taken from reference TRBV7-9 and TRBJ2-3, reads DTGVSQNPRHKITKRGQNVTFRCDPISEHNRLYWYRQTLGQGPEFLTYFQNEAQLEKSRLLSDRFSAERPKGSFSTLEIQRTEQGDSAMYLCATRELNTDTQYFGPGTRLTVL.

This clone was detected only once. The chain carries TRBV27 and TRBJ1-1; possibly TRBD1 for D (6 bases). Trimming took off 6 bases at V and 3 bases at J, with 14 bases between the two ends. In germline, CDR1 is MNHEY, CDR2 SMNVEV (reference sequence). This CDR3 is 14 amino acids long. The CDR3 protein is CASRQQGRDTEAFF. DNA for the CDR3: TGTGCCAGCAGGCAACAGGGAAGGGACACTGAAGCTTTCTTT.

The chain is built from TRBV5-1 and TRBJ1-4; D gene uncertain. Trimming removed 0 bases from V and 8 bases from J, with 14 bases in between. CDR1 is SGHRS, CDR2 YFSETQ, per germline. The CDR3 has 15 residues. The CDR3, as DNA: TGCGCCAGCAGCTTGGTGGGGATATTGAGCGAAAAACTGTTTTTT. This codes for CASSLVGILSEKLFF.

This chain connects TRBV6-1 to TRBJ1-1, with a tentative D call TRBD1 (5 bases). The V and J ends lost 4 bases and 0 bases respectively, with 12 bases between them. The germline gives CDR1 MNHNS, CDR2 SASEGT. CDR3 length: 15 residues. The CDR3 DNA sequence: TGTGCCAGCAGTGGGCAGGGAGGTCTGAACACTGAAGCTTTCTTT. It specifies CASSGQGGLNTEAFF.

This clone was counted once. This sequence joins TRBV13 and TRBJ1-2, with D maybe TRBD1 (6 bases). Germline V lookup: CDR1 PRHDT, CDR2 FYEKMQ (reference sequence). Trimming removed 5 bases at V and 2 bases at J, with 9 bases between. CDR3 length equals 13 residues. CDR3 in amino acids: CASSLDRNYGYTF. The CDR3 bases are TGTGCCAGCAGCCTTGACAGGAACTATGGCTACACCTTC.